The 24 T cell receptor beta chains below were found in one sample sequenced in a study of blood T cell repertoires in COVID-19. The protocol was immunoSEQ multiplex PCR, while the TCRdb copy is restricted to in-frame clones and leaves out a portion. The sample shows some 340,000 clones, 85% of them seen only once. The sample comprised peripheral blood. These receptor sequences come from a woman aged 18-29 years with acute or convalescent COVID-19.

The genes are TRBV5-8 and TRBJ2-5, with D possibly being TRBD2 (7 bases). Trimming took off 2 bases at V and 5 bases at J, with 16 bases between the two ends. This CDR3 is 15 amino acids long. Germline CDR1 reads SGHTS; CDR2 reads YDEGEE. CDR3 sequence: CASSLGGAARETQYF. CDR3 DNA: TGTGCCAGCAGCTTAGGGGGGGCGGCTCGCGAGACCCAGTACTTC. Drawing the rest from reference TRBV5-8 and TRBJ2-5, the complete variable domain is EAGVTQSPTHLIKTRGQQATLRCSPISGHTSVYWYQQALGLGLQFLLWYDEGEERNRGNFPPRFSGRQFPNYSSELNVNALELEDSALYLCASSLGGAARETQYFGPGTRLLVL.

The chain is built from TRBV7-2 and TRBJ2-2, with D tentatively TRBD1 (5 bases). Germline values: CDR1 SGHTA, CDR2 FQGNSA. CDR3 length equals 13 residues. Trimming pared 2 bases from V and 8 bases from J, leaving 9 bases between. Here the CDR3 reads CASSLRGTGELFF. Here the CDR3 DNA reads TGTGCCAGCAGCTTAAGGGGCACGGGGGAGCTGTTTTTT.

The chain has TRBV5-1 and TRBJ2-1, with 7 bases that match TRBD1. The CDR3 runs 15 residues. V lost 7 bases, J lost 0 bases, and 7 bases stayed unmatched. CDR1 is SGHRS and CDR2 is YFSETQ in the germline V gene. The CDR3 is CASVLGTASYNEQFF. The DNA of the CDR3 is TGCGCCAGCGTCCTAGGGACAGCCTCCTACAATGAGCAGTTCTTC.

J is TRBJ1-2 and V is TRBV5-4; tentatively, D is TRBD1 (6 bases). CDR3 length equals 12 residues. Germline V gene lookup returns CDR1 SGHNT and CDR2 YYREEE (reference sequence). V dropped 2 bases and J dropped 7 bases, with 9 bases sitting between them. The CDR3 sequence is CASSLNRVGYTF. CDR3 coding DNA: TGTGCCAGCAGCTTAAACAGGGTTGGCTACACCTTC.

Note on this clone: Other DNA sequences of this sample code for an identical CDR3. The V gene is TRBV7-3, the J gene TRBJ2-3; tentative D call: TRBD2 (6 bases). The V end lost 4 bases, the J end lost 1 base, and 9 bases lay between the germline ends. CDR1 SGHTA and CDR2 FQGTGA come from the germline V gene. The CDR3 spans 14 residues. CDR3 sequence reads: CASSSLAGTDTQYF. In DNA form, the CDR3 reads TGTGCCAGCAGCTCACTAGCTGGCACAGATACGCAGTATTTT.

The chain joins TRBV19 to TRBJ1-5; maybe TRBD1 (6 bases). The CDR3 runs 12 residues. Trimming shortened V by 8 bases and J by 7 bases, and 12 bases separated the two germline ends. Germline CDR1 LNHDA, CDR2 SQIVND (reference sequence). The CDR3 sequence is CASGRGDQPQHF. The CDR3 DNA is TGTGCCAGTGGGAGGGGGGACCAGCCCCAGCATTTT.

The chain has TRBV3-1 (or the pseudogene TRBV3-2) and TRBJ1-1; D unclear. The CDR3 loop spans 16 amino acids. Deletions cut 4 bases from V and 6 bases from J, with 21 bases between. Germline values: CDR1 LGHDT, CDR2 YNNKEL (reference sequence). The CDR3 loop is CASSPRNPAWMAEAFF. Here the CDR3 DNA reads TGTGCCAGCAGCCCGAGGAACCCAGCCTGGATGGCTGAAGCTTTCTTT.

The chain is built from TRBV27 and TRBJ1-1; D unresolved. V was pared by 6 bases and J by 4 bases, with 9 bases between. Per the germline V gene, CDR1 is MNHEY and CDR2 is SMNVEV (reference sequence). This CDR3 spans 12 amino acids. The CDR3 DNA reads TGTGCCAGCAGCATGGAGGGCACTGAAGCTTTCTTT. It codes for CASSMEGTEAFF.

The chain combines TRBV27 with TRBJ2-7; 7 nucleotides match TRBD1. Germline trimming cut 4 bases from V and 3 bases from J; bases unmatched to any gene: 6. The germline CDR1 and CDR2 sequences are MNHEY and SMNVEV (reference sequence). This CDR3 spans 14 amino acids. The CDR3 coding sequence is TGTGCCAGCAGTTACATTGGGACAGTCTACGAGCAGTACTTC. Protein: CASSYIGTVYEQYF.

This chain uses TRBV9 with TRBJ2-4, with 10 nucleotides matching TRBD2. V lost 4 bases and J lost 5; bases outside the gene matches: 6. Germline-derived CDR1 and CDR2 are SGDLS and YYNGEE. There are 15 residues in the CDR3. The CDR3 spells CASSSKREGENIQYF. Written as DNA, the CDR3 is TGTGCCAGCAGCTCAAAGCGGGAGGGCGAAAACATTCAGTACTTC. Variable domain in full (rest from reference TRBV9 and TRBJ2-4): DSGVTQTPKHLITATGQRVTLRCSPRSGDLSVYWYQQSLDQGLQFLIQYYNGEERAKGNILERFSAQQFPDLHSELNLSSLELGDSALYFCASSSKREGENIQYFGAGTRLSVL.

The chain carries TRBV15 and TRBJ1-1, with 8 bases that match TRBD1. The germline V gene has CDR1 LNHNV and CDR2 YYDKDF (reference sequence). V lost 4 bases and J lost 3; bases outside the gene matches: 7. The CDR3 runs 15 residues. In nucleotides, the CDR3 is TGTGCCACCAGCACCCGGGACAGGCCGGACACTGAAGCTTTCTTT. This gives the protein CATSTRDRPDTEAFF.

This clone was recorded a few times. Other DNA variants within this sample encode the same CDR3. V is TRBV5-1 and J is TRBJ2-5; 7 positions agree with TRBD2. The CDR3 length is 14 residues. The trim removed 0 bases at V and 4 bases at J, leaving 3 bases unmatched. Germline V lookup: CDR1 SGHRS, CDR2 YFSETQ. The CDR3: CASSLGAGRETQYF. The CDR3 DNA reads as TGCGCCAGCAGCTTGGGAGCGGGGCGAGAGACCCAGTACTTC.

The genes are TRBV19 and TRBJ2-3; 8 nucleotides line up with TRBD2. Unmatched junction bases numbered 3, after V lost 4 bases and J lost 3 bases. Germline assignment: CDR1 LNHDA and CDR2 SQIVND (reference sequence). This CDR3 comprises 14 residues. The CDR3 reads CASSTREETDTQYF. CDR3 nucleotide sequence: TGTGCCAGTAGTACGCGGGAGGAGACAGATACGCAGTATTTT.

The CDR3 coding sequence is TGCGCCAGCAGCGACGGGACTAGTCCTACAGATACGCAGTATTTT. As protein: CASSDGTSPTDTQYF. The rearrangement joins TRBV5-1 to TRBJ2-3; 8 positions match TRBD2. This CDR3 contains 15 residues. V gave up 4 bases and J gave up 3 bases; unmatched junction bases: 7. The V gene's germline CDR1 is SGHRS and CDR2 YFSETQ.

The table lists this clone with a few counts. The gene calls are TRBV5-6 and TRBJ2-2; the match to TRBD1 covers 9 bases. The CDR3 is made up of 15 amino acids. Per the germline V gene, CDR1 is SGHDT and CDR2 is YYEEEE. Trimming took 0 bases from V and 5 from J; bases not matched to a gene: 2. The CDR3 DNA is TGTGCCAGCAGCTTGGCGGGACAGGGAACCGGGGAGCTGTTTTTT. Encoded protein: CASSLAGQGTGELFF.

The rearrangement uses TRBV5-1 and TRBJ2-7; 10 bases are shared with TRBD2. V was clipped by 4 bases and J by 3 bases; unmatched bases: 7. Germline CDR1 and CDR2: SGHRS and YFSETQ. The CDR3 extends over 15 amino acids. As DNA, the CDR3 is TGCGCCAGCAGCATTGGACTAGCGGATGTCTACGAGCAGTACTTC. This encodes CASSIGLADVYEQYF.

The chain employs TRBV11-2 and TRBJ1-2; D unclear. V was trimmed by 2 bases and J by 8 bases, leaving 12 bases between them. There are 13 residues in the CDR3. Germline V CDR1 and CDR2: SGHAT, FQNNGV. CDR3 sequence: CASSLPPSLGYTF. In DNA, the CDR3 is TGTGCCAGCAGCTTACCCCCCTCCCTCGGCTACACCTTC.

The V gene is TRBV6-5, the J gene TRBJ2-2, with D possibly TRBD1 on 6 matching bases. Germline V gene sequence: CDR1 MNHEY, CDR2 SVGAGI. Deletions cut 0 bases from V and 6 bases from J, with 11 bases between. The CDR3 runs 15 residues. Here the CDR3 reads CASSYSISGAGELFF. Here the CDR3 DNA reads TGTGCCAGCAGTTACTCGATTTCAGGGGCCGGGGAGCTGTTTTTT.

This chain connects TRBV7-9 to TRBJ2-2, with D perhaps matching TRBD2 (5 bases). Germline-derived CDR1 and CDR2 are SEHNR and FQNEAQ (reference sequence). Trimming took off 1 base at V and 1 base at J, with 10 bases between the two ends. The CDR3 totals 16 residues. CDR3: CASSLGSSWNTGELFF. CDR3 coding DNA: TGTGCCAGCAGCTTAGGATCTAGCTGGAACACCGGGGAGCTGTTTTTT. The full variable domain, completed using reference TRBV7-9 and TRBJ2-2, is DTGVSQNPRHKITKRGQNVTFRCDPISEHNRLYWYRQTLGQGPEFLTYFQNEAQLEKSRLLSDRFSAERPKGSFSTLEIQRTEQGDSAMYLCASSLGSSWNTGELFFGEGSRLTVL.

The chain is built from TRBV29-1 and TRBJ2-1; TRBD2 matches at 14 bases. The J segment lost 4 bases and the V segment lost 7 bases, leaving 12 bases of the junction unmatched. CDR1 and CDR2 from the germline V gene are SQVTM and ANQGSEA. The CDR3 sequence is 17 residues long. In nucleotides, the CDR3 is TGCAGCGCCTCGGGACTAGCGGGGGCCCTTACTTACAATGAGCAGTTCTTC. The encoded protein is CSASGLAGALTYNEQFF.

The chain has TRBV5-1 and TRBJ2-7, with D possibly being TRBD1 (7 bases). Trimming cost V 7 bases and J 1 base, with 21 bases left between them. CDR1 and CDR2 from the germline V gene are SGHRS and YFSETQ. The CDR3 loop spans 16 amino acids. The CDR3 DNA sequence: TGCGCCAGCCACTTGGGGGGTACAGGGGCATCCTACGAGCAGTACTTC. Translated, it gives CASHLGGTGASYEQYF. Supplemented by reference TRBV5-1 and TRBJ2-7, the full variable domain reads KAGVTQTPRYLIKTRGQQVTLSCSPISGHRSVSWYQQTPGQGLQFLFEYFSETQRNKGNFPGRFSGRQFSNSRSEMNVSTLELGDSALYLCASHLGGTGASYEQYFGPGTRLTVT.

The rearrangement joins TRBV6-2 or TRBV6-3 to TRBJ1-1; D is undetermined. Germline CDR1 and CDR2: MNHEY and SVGEGT. V was shortened by 4 bases and J by 5 bases, with 14 bases between the two germline ends. The CDR3 contains 14 residues. This CDR3 is CASSSGIGNTEAFF. The CDR3, as DNA: TGTGCCAGCAGTTCCGGAATCGGGAATACTGAAGCTTTCTTT.

The J gene is TRBJ2-3, the V gene TRBV6-1; a weak D match, TRBD2 (5 bases). The CDR3 is 16 residues long. Trimming shortened V by 4 bases and J by 4 bases, and 18 bases separated the two germline ends. Germline V CDR1 and CDR2: MNHNS, SASEGT. The CDR3 bases are TGTGCCAGCAGTGTAATGGGCGAGGGTAGCCCAGATACGCAGTATTTT. Translated, it gives CASSVMGEGSPDTQYF.

The rearrangement joins TRBV28 to TRBJ1-1; 8 bases align to TRBD1. The V gene end was trimmed by 10 bases and the J gene end by 4 bases; junction bases not matched to a gene: 11. The CDR3 has 14 residues. Per the germline V gene, CDR1 is MDHEN and CDR2 is SYDVKM. The DNA for the CDR3 is TGTGCCATCGAACAGGGGGTTAAGGGCACTGAAGCTTTCTTT. Translated: CAIEQGVKGTEAFF. Together with reference TRBV28 and TRBJ1-1, the CDR3 gives the full variable domain: DVKVTQSSRYLVKRTGEKVFLECVQDMDHENMFWYRQDPGLGLRLIYFSYDVKMKEKGDIPEGYSVSREKKERFSLILESASTNQTSMYLCAIEQGVKGTEAFFGQGTRLTVV.